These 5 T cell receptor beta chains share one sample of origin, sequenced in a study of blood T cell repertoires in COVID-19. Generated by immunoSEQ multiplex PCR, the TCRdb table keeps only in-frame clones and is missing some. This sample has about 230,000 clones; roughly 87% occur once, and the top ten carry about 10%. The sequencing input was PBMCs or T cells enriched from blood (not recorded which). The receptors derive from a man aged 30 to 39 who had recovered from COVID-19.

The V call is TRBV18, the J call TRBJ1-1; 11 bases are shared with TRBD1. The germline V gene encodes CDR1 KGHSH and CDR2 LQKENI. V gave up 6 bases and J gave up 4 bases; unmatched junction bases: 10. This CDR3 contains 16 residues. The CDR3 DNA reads TGTGCCAGCTCGGAAGGACAGGGGGCACAAGGCACTGAAGCTTTCTTT. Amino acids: CASSEGQGAQGTEAFF. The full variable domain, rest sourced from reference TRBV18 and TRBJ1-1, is NAGVMQNPRHLVRRRGQEARLRCSPMKGHSHVYWYRQLPEEGLKFMVYLQKENIIDESGMPKERFSAEFPKEGPSILRIQQVVRGDSAAYFCASSEGQGAQGTEAFFGQGTRLTVV.

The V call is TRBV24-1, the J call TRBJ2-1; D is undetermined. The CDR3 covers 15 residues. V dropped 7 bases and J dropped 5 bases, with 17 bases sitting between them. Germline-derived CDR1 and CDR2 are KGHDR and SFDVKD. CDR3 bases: TGTGCCACCAGCGAATCGACTCCATCCCACAATGAGCAGTTCTTC. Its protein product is CATSESTPSHNEQFF.

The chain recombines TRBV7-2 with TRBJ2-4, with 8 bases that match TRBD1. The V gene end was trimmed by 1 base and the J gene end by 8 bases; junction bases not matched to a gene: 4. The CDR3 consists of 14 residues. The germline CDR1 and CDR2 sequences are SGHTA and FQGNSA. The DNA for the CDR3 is TGTGCCAGCAGCTTAGTAGACAGGGGAGACATTCAGTACTTC. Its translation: CASSLVDRGDIQYF.

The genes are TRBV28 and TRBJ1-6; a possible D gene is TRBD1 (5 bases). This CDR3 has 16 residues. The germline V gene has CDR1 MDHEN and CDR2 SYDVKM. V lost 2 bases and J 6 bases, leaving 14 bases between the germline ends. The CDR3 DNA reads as TGTGCCAGCAGTTTAGCGGGGGTATTATTTAATTCACCCCTCCACTTT. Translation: CASSLAGVLFNSPLHF.

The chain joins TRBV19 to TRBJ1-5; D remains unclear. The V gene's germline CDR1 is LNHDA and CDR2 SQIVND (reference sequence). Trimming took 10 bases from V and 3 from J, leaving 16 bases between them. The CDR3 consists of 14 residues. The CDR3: CATQSGQINQPQHF. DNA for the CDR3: TGTGCCACCCAAAGCGGGCAGATCAATCAGCCCCAGCATTTT.